A selection of T cell receptor beta chains follows, all from one sample in a study of Ad26.COV2.S vaccination and SARS-CoV-2 variants. Assay used: immunoSEQ multiplex PCR; TCRdb lists only in-frame clones, some missing. Of some 480,000 clones in the sample, roughly 89% were seen once. This specimen was peripheral blood, taken in a trial of Ad26.COV2.S vaccine versus placebo. Receptors were obtained from a person between 18 and 59 years old who received the Ad26.COV2.S COVID-19 vaccine or a placebo. Both conserved end residues are part of each CDR3. A D gene is named only where the DNA matches it firmly. Clone size appears in some rows only: once, few, many, or a class for an expanded clone.

TRBV5-1	TRBJ2-7	-	TRBD1	TGCGCCAGCAGGCGGACAGGGATTTCCCACGAGCAGTACTTC	CASRRTGISHEQYF
TRBV2	TRBJ2-7	-	-	TGTGCCAGCAGGGTCGACAGGTCGCCCACCTACGAGCAGTACTTC	CASRVDRSPTYEQYF
TRBV2	TRBJ2-2	-	TRBD2	TGTGCCAGCAAGGGCCTAGCGGGAGGTCCTGGGGAGCTGTTTTTT	CASKGLAGGPGELFF
TRBV10-3	TRBJ1-6	-	-	TGTGCCATCAGTGAAACAGGAGGTTCACCCCTCCACTTT	CAISETGGSPLHF
TRBV7-2	TRBJ1-2	many	-	TGTGCCAGCAGCTTGGGAAACCACTATGGCTACACCTTC	CASSLGNHYGYTF
TRBV2	TRBJ2-2	-	-	TGTGCCAGCAGGAGCCAGGGAGGAGGGGAGCTGTTTTTT	CASRSQGGGELFF
TRBV5-6	TRBJ1-2	-	-	TGTGCCAGCAGCAATCTGGACATCAACTATGGCTACACCTTC	CASSNLDINYGYTF
TRBV11-2	TRBJ1-2	-	-	TGTGCCAGCAGCGCAATTGCCGGGGGGAGAGGCGGCTACACCTTC	CASSAIAGGRGGYTF
TRBV28	TRBJ2-7	-	TRBD1	TGTGCCAGCAGTTTACAGGACAGGGGCTACGAGCAGTACTTC	CASSLQDRGYEQYF
TRBV15	TRBJ2-5	-	-	TGTGCCACCAGAAGACTGGGGCAAGAGACCCAGTACTTC	CATRRLGQETQYF
TRBV9	TRBJ1-6	few	-	TGTGCCAGCAGCGTAGAGGGGCTTAATTCACCCCTCCACTTT	CASSVEGLNSPLHF
TRBV9	TRBJ2-3	-	-	TGTGCCAGCAGCGTAGCCGGGATTTTGGCAGATACGCAGTATTTT	CASSVAGILADTQYF